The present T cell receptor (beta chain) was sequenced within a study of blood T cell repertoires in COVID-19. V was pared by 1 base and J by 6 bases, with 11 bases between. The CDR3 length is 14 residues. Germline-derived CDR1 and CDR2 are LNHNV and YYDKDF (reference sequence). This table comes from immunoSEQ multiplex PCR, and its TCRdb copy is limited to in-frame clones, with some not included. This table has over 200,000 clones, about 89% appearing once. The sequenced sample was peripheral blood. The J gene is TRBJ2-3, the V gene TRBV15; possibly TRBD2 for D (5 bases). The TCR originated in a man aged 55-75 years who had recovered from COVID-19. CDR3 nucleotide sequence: TGTGCCACCAGCAGAGTTGGGAGCGCTGATACGCAGTATTTT. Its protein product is CATSRVGSADTQYF.